The 28 T cell receptor beta chains in this list originate from one sample, sequenced in a study of T cell responses to AZD1222 COVID-19 vaccine. The data were produced by immunoSEQ multiplex PCR, yet TCRdb's version contains in-frame clones alone and is incomplete. The profile covers about 160,000 clones, with 85% to 95% appearing a single time and just over 5% taken by the ten largest. This specimen was peripheral blood, taken 28 days after the second AZD1222 dose. These receptor sequences come from an adult who received the AZD1222 COVID-19 vaccine.

The J gene is TRBJ2-7, the V gene TRBV19; possibly TRBD1 for D (5 bases). Trimming removed 8 bases at V and 5 bases at J, with 7 bases between. Per germline, CDR1 LNHDA and CDR2 SQIVND (reference sequence). The CDR3 covers 10 residues. The CDR3 sequence is CASLGDEQYF. The CDR3 DNA is TGTGCCAGTTTAGGGGACGAGCAGTACTTC.

The V call is TRBV9, the J call TRBJ2-5; D is perhaps TRBD2 (6 bases). V was pared by 0 bases and J by 4 bases, with 16 bases between. CDR3 length: 16 amino acids. Germline V gives CDR1 SGDLS, CDR2 YYNGEE. CDR3 sequence (DNA): TGTGCCAGCAGCGTAGGTGCTACGGGAGCGCGAGAGACCCAGTACTTC. It yields the protein CASSVGATGARETQYF.

The chain carries TRBV5-1 and TRBJ2-1; 7 nucleotides match TRBD2. After removal of 4 bases from V and 3 bases from J, the junction contained 7 bases not matched to a gene. The CDR3 contains 15 residues. CDR1 is SGHRS and CDR2 is YFSETQ in the germline V gene. CDR3 in amino acids: CASSTREDRYNEQFF. CDR3 bases: TGCGCCAGCAGCACCCGGGAGGATCGCTACAATGAGCAGTTCTTC.

J is TRBJ1-2 and V is TRBV7-2; D unclear. Trimming shortened V by 5 bases and J by 8 bases, and 15 bases separated the two germline ends. This CDR3 comprises 13 residues. Germline values: CDR1 SGHTA, CDR2 FQGNSA. DNA for the CDR3: TGTGCCAGCAGCCTTGAACGGGCGAAGGGCTACACCTTC. It codes for CASSLERAKGYTF.

The J gene is TRBJ1-1, the V gene TRBV19; D is ambiguous. The CDR3 loop spans 13 amino acids. The V and J ends lost 3 bases and 0 bases respectively, with 5 bases between them. The germline V gene has CDR1 LNHDA and CDR2 SQIVND (reference sequence). CDR3 nucleotide sequence: TGTGCCAGTAGTATGACACTGAACACTGAAGCTTTCTTT. Protein: CASSMTLNTEAFF.

This chain joins TRBV6-5 and TRBJ2-4; TRBD2 matches at 7 bases. The V segment lost 2 bases and the J segment 0 bases; nucleotides outside the gene matches: 4. From germline, CDR1 is MNHEY and CDR2 SVGAGI. The CDR3 is made up of 16 amino acids. CDR3 amino acids: CASSYGLAVAKNIQYF. The CDR3 bases are TGTGCCAGCAGTTACGGGCTAGCGGTAGCCAAAAACATTCAGTACTTC.

The rearrangement uses TRBV4-3 and TRBJ2-5; D remains unclear. The CDR3 spans 12 residues. CDR1 and CDR2 from the germline V gene are LGHNA and YSLEER. V was pared by 2 bases and J by 6 bases, with 7 bases between. CDR3 DNA: TGCGCCAGCAGCCAAAATGGGCAGACCCAGTACTTC. It is translated as CASSQNGQTQYF.

V and J are TRBV19 and TRBJ1-5; 11 nucleotides line up with TRBD1. V was clipped by 7 bases and J by 7 bases; unmatched bases: 9. The CDR3 loop spans 15 amino acids. CDR1 is LNHDA and CDR2 is SQIVND in the germline V gene (reference sequence). The CDR3 protein is CASTGQGVHGQPQHF. The CDR3 DNA is TGTGCCAGTACGGGACAGGGGGTCCACGGACAGCCCCAGCATTTT.

This clone is labeled as medium-sized. The chain is built from TRBV5-4 and TRBJ1-2, with D unresolved. There are 16 residues in the CDR3. Trimming stripped 0 bases from V and 4 bases from J, with 16 bases between. CDR1 is SGHNT, CDR2 YYREEE, per germline (reference sequence). This CDR3 reads CASSLAQNWQTYGYTF. CDR3 DNA: TGTGCCAGCAGCTTGGCCCAGAACTGGCAGACCTATGGCTACACCTTC.

This chain connects TRBV6-5 to TRBJ2-7, with D possibly being TRBD1 or TRBD2 (5 bases each). The V gene's germline CDR1 is MNHEY and CDR2 SVGAGI. The CDR3 length is 12 residues. V was clipped by 8 bases and J by 4 bases, with 12 bases between them. Here the CDR3 DNA reads TGTGCCAGCCGGGACCTCTGGTACGAGCAGTACTTC. Translated: CASRDLWYEQYF.

The chain joins TRBV6-5 to TRBJ2-1; D remains ambiguous. There are 12 residues in the CDR3. CDR1 and CDR2 (germline): MNHEY, SVGAGI. The ends were cut back, 7 bases at V and 3 bases at J, with 7 bases in the middle. CDR3 residues: CASTAGYNEQFF. CDR3 bases: TGTGCCAGCACTGCAGGCTACAATGAGCAGTTCTTC.

V and J are TRBV28 and TRBJ1-1; 7 nucleotides match TRBD1. The CDR3 is made up of 15 amino acids. CDR1 and CDR2 (germline): MDHEN, SYDVKM. The junction had 6 bases not matched to a gene; V was cut back by 5 bases and J by 0 bases. The CDR3 loop reads CASSPGGGLNTEAFF. CDR3 coding DNA: TGTGCCAGCAGTCCAGGGGGGGGTTTGAACACTGAAGCTTTCTTT. Complete variable domain (other parts from reference TRBV28 and TRBJ1-1): DVKVTQSSRYLVKRTGEKVFLECVQDMDHENMFWYRQDPGLGLRLIYFSYDVKMKEKGDIPEGYSVSREKKERFSLILESASTNQTSMYLCASSPGGGLNTEAFFGQGTRLTVV.

The chain joins TRBV7-9 to TRBJ1-1; the match to TRBD1 covers 7 bases. CDR1 is SEHNR and CDR2 is FQNEAQ in the germline V gene (reference sequence). V lost 4 bases, J lost 5 bases, and 4 bases stayed unmatched. This CDR3 spans 13 amino acids. The chain's CDR3 is CASSSNRGTEAFF. In DNA, the CDR3 is TGTGCCAGCAGCTCCAACAGGGGAACTGAAGCTTTCTTT.

The gene calls are TRBV3-1 (or the pseudogene TRBV3-2) and TRBJ2-1; D gene ambiguous. The length of the CDR3 is 15 residues. Per the germline V gene, CDR1 is LGHDT and CDR2 is YNNKEL (reference sequence). Trimming shortened V by 4 bases and J by 5 bases, and 15 bases separated the two germline ends. CDR3 coding DNA: TGTGCCAGCAGCCCGGCCAGACTGGGCAACAATGAGCAGTTCTTC. It translates to CASSPARLGNNEQFF.

The gene calls are TRBV27 and TRBJ2-7; 7 bases map to TRBD2. The CDR3 spans 14 residues. Germline assignment: CDR1 MNHEY and CDR2 SMNVEV (reference sequence). V trimming: 2 bases; J trimming: 1 base; junction bases outside the gene matches: 2. The DNA of the CDR3 is TGTGCCAGCAGTTTAGGCGGGAGTTCCTACGAGCAGTACTTC. It codes for CASSLGGSSYEQYF.

V gene TRBV5-6 combines with J gene TRBJ2-7, with 11 bases aligning to TRBD2. The CDR3 has 19 amino acids. CDR1 SGHDT and CDR2 YYEEEE come from the germline V gene. J gave up 1 base and V 6 bases, and 18 bases lay outside the gene matches. The DNA of the CDR3 is TGTGCCAGCACCCCTCCTGGAGCTAGCGGGAGGTGGAGGTCCTACGAGCAGTACTTC. The encoded protein is CASTPPGASGRWRSYEQYF.

In this sample, this clone turned up a few times. The genes are TRBV21-1 and TRBJ2-7; whether TRBD1, the table's D call, matches the DNA was not checked. TRBV21-1 is reported as a pseudogene. The CDR3 runs to 15 residues. The CDR3 bases are TGTGCCAGCAGCTCTAGCCGGGACAGGGGGCTCGAGCAGTACTTC. This gives the protein CASSSSRDRGLEQYF.

The J gene is TRBJ1-6, the V gene TRBV6-1, with D maybe TRBD1 (5 bases). Germline lookup yields CDR1 MNHNS and CDR2 SASEGT. CDR3 length: 15 amino acids. V lost 1 base, J lost 7 bases, and 11 bases lay in between. The CDR3 reads CASSEVGGRNSPLHF. In DNA form, the CDR3 reads TGTGCCAGCAGTGAAGTTGGGGGAAGGAATTCACCCCTCCACTTT.

The chain uses TRBV28 and TRBJ2-7; D call uncertain. This CDR3 spans 11 amino acids. CDR1 is MDHEN and CDR2 is SYDVKM in the germline V gene. V was cut by 6 bases and J by 2 bases, with 5 bases left in between. For the CDR3, the DNA is TGTGCCAGCAGATTAGCCTACGAGCAGTACTTC. It encodes CASRLAYEQYF.

This sequence joins TRBV23-1 and TRBJ2-7; D gene unclear. TRBV23-1 carries the ORF label, with uncertain function. Trimming cost V 4 bases and J 3 bases, with 10 bases left between them. The CDR3 has 13 amino acids. The CDR3 sequence is CASSRRFIYEQYF. As DNA, the CDR3 is TGCGCCAGCAGTCGCAGGTTTATCTACGAGCAGTACTTC.

The V call is TRBV14, the J call TRBJ1-2; no clear D. V was cut by 0 bases and J by 0 bases, with 8 bases left in between. This CDR3 comprises 15 residues. Per the germline V gene, CDR1 is SGHDN and CDR2 is FVKESK. The CDR3 DNA follows: TGTGCCAGCAGCCAAGACCTCTTTGCTAACTATGGCTACACCTTC. Its translation is CASSQDLFANYGYTF.

The rearrangement uses TRBV2 and TRBJ1-1; no clear D. Trimming stripped 4 bases from V and 6 bases from J, with 9 bases between. This CDR3 has 12 residues. The germline gives CDR1 SNHLY, CDR2 FYNNEI. DNA of the CDR3: TGTGCCAGCAGTGCCCGGCAGGCTGAAGCTTTCTTT. It codes for CASSARQAEAFF. The variable domain in full, completed from reference TRBV2 and TRBJ1-1, reads EPEVTQTPSHQVTQMGQEVILRCVPISNHLYFYWYRQILGQKVEFLVSFYNNEISEKSEIFDDQFSVERPDGSNFTLKIRSTKLEDSAMYFCASSARQAEAFFGQGTRLTVV.

This chain links TRBV3-1 (or the pseudogene TRBV3-2) with TRBJ1-4, with D unclear. V was cut by 2 bases and J by 0 bases, with 13 bases left in between. The germline CDR1 and CDR2 sequences are LGHDT and YNNKEL (reference sequence). The CDR3 runs 17 residues. The CDR3 nucleotides are TGTGCCAGCAGCCAAAAGTTCAGGAGCTCAACTAATGAAAAACTGTTTTTT. This gives the protein CASSQKFRSSTNEKLFF.

This clone was recorded only once. The chain recombines TRBV9 with TRBJ2-3; 9 bases match TRBD2. Germline CDR1 reads SGDLS; CDR2 reads YYNGEE. V shed 7 bases and J 11 bases; nucleotides not matched to a gene: 11. The CDR3 totals 13 residues. The CDR3 loop reads CASGGLADFGQYF. Written as DNA, the CDR3 is TGTGCCAGCGGGGGACTAGCAGATTTTGGGCAGTATTTT.

This clone was recorded only once. This rearrangement joins TRBV5-1 to TRBJ2-7; D might be TRBD1 or TRBD2, each matching 5 bases. The germline gives CDR1 SGHRS, CDR2 YFSETQ. Trimming removed 2 bases at V and 2 bases at J, with 17 bases between. The CDR3 sequence is 16 residues long. The CDR3 nucleotides read TGCGCCAGCAGCTTACCCGGGACCGCACCCACCTACGAGCAGTACTTC. This gives the protein CASSLPGTAPTYEQYF.

V gene TRBV4-1 combines with J gene TRBJ2-7, with a weak D call TRBD1 (6 bases). Germline CDR1 and CDR2: MGHRA and YSYEKL. The CDR3 has 16 amino acids. V was cut by 4 bases and J by 2 bases, with 18 bases left in between. The CDR3 DNA reads as TGCGCCAGCAGCCCTAACAGGGTCGGCCGACCCTACGAGCAGTACTTC. Translated, it gives CASSPNRVGRPYEQYF.

V usage is TRBV11-3 and J usage is TRBJ2-1; D tentatively reads TRBD1 or TRBD2 (5 bases each). V lost 1 base, J lost 0 bases, and 7 bases lay in between. Looked up from germline, CDR1 is SGHNT and CDR2 is YENEEA. The CDR3 has 15 amino acids. CDR3 amino acids: CASSLGGSSYNEQFF. CDR3 sequence (DNA): TGTGCCAGCAGCTTAGGGGGGAGCTCCTACAATGAGCAGTTCTTC.

The V gene is TRBV12-3 or TRBV12-4, the J gene TRBJ1-2; D is perhaps TRBD1 (6 bases). Between the trimmed V and J ends, which lost 6 bases and 4 bases, there was a span of 9 bases. The CDR3 is 12 residues long. The CDR3 bases are TGTGCCAGCAGGGACAGCCGCTATGGCTACACCTTC. Translation: CASRDSRYGYTF.